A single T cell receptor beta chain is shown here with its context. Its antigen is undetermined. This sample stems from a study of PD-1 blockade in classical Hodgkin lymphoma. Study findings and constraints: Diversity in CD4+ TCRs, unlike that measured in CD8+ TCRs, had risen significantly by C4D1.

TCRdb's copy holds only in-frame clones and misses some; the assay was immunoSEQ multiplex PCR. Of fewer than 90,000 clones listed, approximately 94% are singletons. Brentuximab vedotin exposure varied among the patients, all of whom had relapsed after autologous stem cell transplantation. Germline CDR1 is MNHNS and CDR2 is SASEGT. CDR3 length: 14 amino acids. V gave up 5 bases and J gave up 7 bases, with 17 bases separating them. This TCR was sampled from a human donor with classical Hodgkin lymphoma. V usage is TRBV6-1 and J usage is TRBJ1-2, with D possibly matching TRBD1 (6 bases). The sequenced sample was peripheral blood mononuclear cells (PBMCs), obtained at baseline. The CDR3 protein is CASSNPEGGGGYTF. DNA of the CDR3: TGTGCCAGCAGTAACCCTGAGGGGGGGGGTGGCTACACCTTC.